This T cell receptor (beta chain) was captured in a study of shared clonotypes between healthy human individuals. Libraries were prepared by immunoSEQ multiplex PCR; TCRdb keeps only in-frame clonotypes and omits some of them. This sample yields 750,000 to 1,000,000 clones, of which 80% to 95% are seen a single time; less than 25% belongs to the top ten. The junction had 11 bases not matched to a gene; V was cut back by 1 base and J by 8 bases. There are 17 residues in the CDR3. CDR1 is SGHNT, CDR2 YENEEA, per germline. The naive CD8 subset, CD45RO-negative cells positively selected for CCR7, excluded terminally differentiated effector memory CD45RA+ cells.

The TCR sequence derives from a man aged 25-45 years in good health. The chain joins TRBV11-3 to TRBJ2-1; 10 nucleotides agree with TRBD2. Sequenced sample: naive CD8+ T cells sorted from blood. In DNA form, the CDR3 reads TGTGCCAGCAGCTTAGGACCATCTAGCGGGAGAATTGATGAGCAGTTCTTC. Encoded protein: CASSLGPSSGRIDEQFF. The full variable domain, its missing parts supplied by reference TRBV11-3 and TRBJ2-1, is EAGVVQSPRYKIIEKKQPVAFWCNPISGHNTLYWYLQNLGQGPELLIRYENEEAVDDSQLPKDRFSAERLKGVDSTLKIQPAELGDSAVYLCASSLGPSSGRIDEQFFGPGTRLTVL.